This record covers a single T cell receptor beta chain. Its antigen is currently unknown. The data stem from a study of beta chain features in type 1 diabetes. The study's findings and limits: Patients and controls would be equally affected if PCR favored shorter templates.

Reverse transcription of all isolated RNA meant that expressed TCRB transcripts were sequenced. TCRdb's table, derived via immunoSEQ multiplex PCR, lists solely in-frame clones and lacks some. The sample has tens of thousands of clones, roughly 34% seen once; the top ten hold roughly 0.44%. The clonotype originates from a young woman in good health. Sequencing was done on a sample of stem cell memory CD4+ T cells from blood.

This CDR3 is CASSLGTHYEQYF. CDR3 bases: TGTGCCAGCAGCTTAGGGACACACTACGAGCAGTACTTC. The chain links TRBV7-9 to TRBJ2-5; maybe TRBD1 (5 bases). The DNA end favors TRBJ2-7, so the J call may be wrong. Germline assignment: CDR1 SEHNR and CDR2 FQNEAQ (reference sequence). This CDR3 is built from 13 residues.